This T cell receptor (beta chain) was found in a study of blood T cell repertoires in COVID-19. Authors' methods: By means of reference gene primer amplification, nucleated cell counts were estimated. TCRdb's copy holds only in-frame clones and misses some; the assay was immunoSEQ multiplex PCR. V and J calls and clone size come straight from that table; D and trimming were deduced from the DNA. Counted here are 200,000 to 250,000 clones, roughly 80% occurring once; the ten biggest clones make up about 5.3%. This CDR3 has 15 residues. The germline V gene encodes CDR1 MDHEN and CDR2 SYDVKM. V lost 6 bases, J lost 8 bases, and 11 bases stayed unmatched.

The chain has TRBV28 and TRBJ1-4; TRBD1 matches 8 bases. The origin of this receptor is a woman aged 80 or over with active or convalescent COVID-19. Sequencing input: peripheral blood. The CDR3 region has the DNA TGTGCCAGCAGCTTACCAGGACAGGGAGTGGAAAAACTGTTTTTT. Residues: CASSLPGQGVEKLFF.